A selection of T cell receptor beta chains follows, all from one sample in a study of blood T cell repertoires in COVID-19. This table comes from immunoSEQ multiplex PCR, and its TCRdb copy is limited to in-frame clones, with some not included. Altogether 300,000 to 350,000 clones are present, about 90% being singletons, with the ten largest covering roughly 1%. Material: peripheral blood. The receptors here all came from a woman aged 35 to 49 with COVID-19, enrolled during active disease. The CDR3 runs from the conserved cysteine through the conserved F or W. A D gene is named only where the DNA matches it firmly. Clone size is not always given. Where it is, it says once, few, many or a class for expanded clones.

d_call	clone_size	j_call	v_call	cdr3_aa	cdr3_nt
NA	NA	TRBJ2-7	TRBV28	CASRRSGTMAYEQYF	TGTGCCAGCAGGCGTTCCGGGACAATGGCCTACGAGCAGTACTTC
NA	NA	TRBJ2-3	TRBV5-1	CASSPRGEDTQYF	TGCGCCAGCAGCCCTCGCGGGGAGGATACGCAGTATTTT
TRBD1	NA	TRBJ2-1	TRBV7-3	CASSLTTGGNNEQFF	TGTGCCAGCAGCTTAACTACAGGGGGAAACAATGAGCAGTTCTTC
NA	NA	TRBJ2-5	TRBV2	CASSASTSRETQYF	TGTGCCAGCAGTGCCTCAACTAGTCGAGAGACCCAGTACTTC
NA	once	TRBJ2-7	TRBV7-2	CASSRGGQAPTYEQYF	TGTGCCAGCAGCCGGGGTGGGCAGGCGCCCACCTACGAGCAGTACTTC
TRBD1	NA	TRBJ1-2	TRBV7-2	CASSLILRGGDHGYTF	TGTGCCAGCAGCTTAATTTTGAGAGGGGGCGACCATGGCTACACCTTC
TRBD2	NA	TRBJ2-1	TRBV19	CASSITGGLVDEQFF	TGTGCCAGTAGTATAACGGGGGGACTAGTAGATGAGCAGTTCTTC
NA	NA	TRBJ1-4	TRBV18	CASQGEEKLFF	TGTGCCAGCCAGGGTGAGGAAAAACTGTTTTTT
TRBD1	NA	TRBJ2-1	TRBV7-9	CASSLMGQGNEQFF	TGTGCCAGCAGCTTAATGGGACAGGGAAATGAGCAGTTCTTC
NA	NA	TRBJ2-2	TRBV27	CASAPGRSNTGELFF	TGTGCCAGCGCCCCTGGGAGGTCGAACACCGGGGAGCTGTTTTTT
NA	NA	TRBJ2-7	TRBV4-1	CASSQDNPWGAYEQYF	TGCGCCAGCAGCCAAGATAACCCTTGGGGAGCCTACGAGCAGTACTTC
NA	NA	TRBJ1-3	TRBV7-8	CASSLEDRGRGSVIGNTIYF	TGTGCCAGCAGCTTAGAGGATCGGGGGAGGGGGTCAGTCATTGGGAACACCATATATTTT
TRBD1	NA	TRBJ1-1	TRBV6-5	CASSFLGTGVNTEAFF	TGTGCCAGCAGTTTCCTCGGGACAGGGGTGAACACTGAAGCTTTCTTT
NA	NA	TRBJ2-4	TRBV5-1	CASTRGGVGAQNIQYF	TGCGCCAGCACCAGAGGGGGTGTCGGGGCCCAAAACATTCAGTACTTC
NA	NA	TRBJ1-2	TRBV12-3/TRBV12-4	CASSHRVNYGYTF	TGTGCCAGCAGCCACAGGGTAAACTATGGCTACACCTTC
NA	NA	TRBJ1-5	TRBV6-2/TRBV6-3	CASSPLGGNNQPQHF	TGTGCCAGCAGTCCCCTTGGAGGCAACAATCAGCCCCAGCATTTT
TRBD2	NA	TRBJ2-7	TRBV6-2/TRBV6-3	CASSSGLAAYEQYF	TGTGCCAGCAGTTCGGGACTAGCGGCTTACGAGCAGTACTTC
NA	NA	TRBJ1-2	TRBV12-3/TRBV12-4	CASSQQPNYGYTF	TGTGCCAGCAGTCAACAGCCTAACTATGGCTACACCTTC
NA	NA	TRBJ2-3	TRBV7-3	CASSRNSGDTQYF	TGTGCCAGCAGCCGAAACTCCGGTGATACGCAGTATTTT
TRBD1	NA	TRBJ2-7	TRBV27	CASSGTGGVWQYF	TGTGCCAGCAGCGGGACAGGCGGTGTATGGCAGTACTTC
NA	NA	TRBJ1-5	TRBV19	CASSIVGGLSNQPQHF	TGTGCCAGTAGTATAGTGGGGGGGCTGAGCAATCAGCCCCAGCATTTT
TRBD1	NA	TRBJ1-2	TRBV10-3	CAIKAQPGETGHNYGYTF	TGTGCCATCAAAGCCCAGCCTGGAGAGACAGGGCATAACTATGGCTACACCTTC
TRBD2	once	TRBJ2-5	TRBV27	CASSKRLAGGPMGETQYF	TGTGCCAGCAGTAAGAGACTAGCGGGAGGGCCAATGGGGGAGACCCAGTACTTC
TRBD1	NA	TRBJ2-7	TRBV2	CASTADRVLGEQYF	TGTGCCAGCACGGCAGACAGGGTTCTTGGGGAGCAGTACTTC
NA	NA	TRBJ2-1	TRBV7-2	CASSLLSNEQFF	TGTGCCAGCAGCTTACTTTCCAATGAGCAGTTCTTC
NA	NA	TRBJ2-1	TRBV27	CASSSTPAGFNEQFF	TGTGCCAGCAGTTCGACTCCAGCGGGCTTCAATGAGCAGTTCTTC
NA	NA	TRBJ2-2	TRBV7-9	CASSPPSRGAGELFF	TGTGCCAGCAGCCCCCCCAGCAGGGGCGCCGGGGAGCTGTTTTTT
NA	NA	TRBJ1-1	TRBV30	CAWKVSGNTEAFF	TGTGCCTGGAAGGTTAGCGGGAACACTGAAGCTTTCTTT
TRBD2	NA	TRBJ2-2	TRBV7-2	CASTKTRGAGELFF	TGTGCCAGCACCAAGACGCGGGGGGCCGGGGAGCTGTTTTTT
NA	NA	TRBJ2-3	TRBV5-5	CASSLGGTTDTQYF	TGTGCCAGCAGCTTGGGGGGGACTACAGATACGCAGTATTTT
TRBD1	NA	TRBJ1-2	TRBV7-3	CASSLRADRVYGYTF	TGTGCCAGCAGCTTAAGGGCGGACAGGGTCTATGGCTACACCTTC
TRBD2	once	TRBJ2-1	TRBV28	CASSLWHLGLARNEQFF	TGTGCCAGCAGTTTATGGCACCTAGGACTAGCGCGTAATGAGCAGTTCTTC
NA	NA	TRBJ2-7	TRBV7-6	CASSPARVNSAEQYF	TGTGCCAGCAGCCCAGCTCGAGTGAACAGTGCCGAGCAGTACTTC
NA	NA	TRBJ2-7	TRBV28	CASRSQTISYEQYF	TGTGCCAGCAGGTCGCAGACAATCTCCTACGAGCAGTACTTC
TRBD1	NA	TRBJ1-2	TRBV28	CASISGTGGLGYTF	TGTGCCAGCATAAGCGGGACAGGGGGTCTTGGCTACACCTTC
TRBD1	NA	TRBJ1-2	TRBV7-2	CASSFSEIRDRGSGGYTF	TGTGCCAGCAGCTTTTCAGAGATCCGGGACAGGGGTTCCGGTGGCTACACCTTC
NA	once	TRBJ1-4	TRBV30	CAWSVGITTNEKLFF	TGTGCCTGGAGTGTCGGGATCACAACTAATGAAAAACTGTTTTTT
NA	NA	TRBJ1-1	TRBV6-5	CASSYSIQVGTEAFF	TGTGCCAGCAGTTACTCGATACAGGTCGGCACTGAAGCTTTCTTT
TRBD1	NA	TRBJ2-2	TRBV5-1	CASSFTGAAGELFF	TGCGCCAGCAGCTTTACAGGGGCGGCCGGGGAGCTGTTTTTT
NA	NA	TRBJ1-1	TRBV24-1	CATSDFRGSEAFF	TGTGCCACCAGTGATTTTAGGGGCTCTGAAGCTTTCTTT
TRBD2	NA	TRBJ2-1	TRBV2	CASSGKGREGPYNEQFF	TGTGCCAGCAGTGGAAAAGGGCGGGAGGGCCCCTACAATGAGCAGTTCTTC
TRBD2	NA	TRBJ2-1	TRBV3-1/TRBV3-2	CASRLGGTGNEQFF	TGTGCCAGCAGGCTCGGGGGGACTGGCAATGAGCAGTTCTTC
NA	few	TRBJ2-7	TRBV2	CASRSTYEQYF	TGTGCCAGCAGGTCAACCTACGAGCAGTACTTC
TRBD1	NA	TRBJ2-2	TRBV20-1	CSATDRVNTGELFF	TGCAGTGCTACTGACAGGGTGAACACCGGGGAGCTGTTTTTT
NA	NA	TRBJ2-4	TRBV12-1	CASSFPIDGGYF	TGTGCCAGCAGCTTTCCCATTGACGGGGGGTACTTC
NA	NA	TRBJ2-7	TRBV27	CASSSSGTHFYEQYF	TGTGCCAGCAGTTCCTCCGGGACACACTTCTACGAGCAGTACTTC
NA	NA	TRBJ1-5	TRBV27	CASCPAGNAPNQPQHF	TGTGCCAGCTGCCCGGCAGGGAACGCCCCCAATCAGCCCCAGCATTTT
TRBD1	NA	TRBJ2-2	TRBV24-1	CAIETGDTGELFF	TGTGCCATAGAGACAGGGGACACCGGGGAGCTGTTTTTT
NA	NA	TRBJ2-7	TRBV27	CASSSGYEQYF	TGTGCCAGCAGTTCCGGGTACGAGCAGTACTTC
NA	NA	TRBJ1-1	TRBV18	CASSPLGPMDTEAFF	TGTGCCAGCTCGCCCCTGGGGCCGATGGACACTGAAGCTTTCTTT
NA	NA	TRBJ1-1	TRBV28	CASGGMNTEAFF	TGTGCCAGCGGGGGGATGAACACTGAAGCTTTCTTT
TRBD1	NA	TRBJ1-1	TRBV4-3	CASSQRTGAVNTEAFF	TGCGCCAGCAGCCAAAGAACAGGGGCCGTGAACACTGAAGCTTTCTTT
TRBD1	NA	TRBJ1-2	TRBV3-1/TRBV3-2	CASSFRQGGYTF	TGTGCCAGCAGCTTCAGACAGGGTGGCTACACCTTC